This T cell receptor beta chain was sequenced during a study of blood T cell repertoires in COVID-19. Overall study context: From T cells, B-cell-depleted T cells, or PBMCs came the material, which was cDNA or gDNA.

V was cut by 5 bases and J by 9 bases, with 14 bases left in between. CDR3 size: 13 residues. Per the germline V gene, CDR1 is SGHVS and CDR2 is FNYEAQ. Some clones are missing from TCRdb's copy, which holds only in-frame ones; the method was immunoSEQ multiplex PCR. The table lists fewer than 350,000 clones, approximately 89% of them singletons. This TCR derives from a middle-aged woman who had recovered from COVID-19. Sequencing was done on a sample of PBMCs or T cells enriched from blood (not recorded which). This sequence joins TRBV7-6 and TRBJ2-1; D is possibly TRBD1 (5 bases). The CDR3 is CASSPDNWGEQFF. The CDR3 DNA sequence: TGTGCCAGCAGCCCGGACAATTGGGGTGAGCAGTTCTTC.